This T cell receptor beta chain appears in the sequencing data of a study of vaccination and CD4 T cells after COVID-19. Time point given: late sampling 161 to 241 days after vaccination in a few convalescent patients. Noted treatment: roughly 10-day PBMC culture with coronavirus spike peptide pools or control peptides (ViraFEST assay). On this clonotype: Its matching antigen is unknown.

Cultured CD4+ T cells had their DNA profiled by the Oncomine TCR Beta short-read assay. From cultured CD4+ T cells, genomic DNA was extracted. TCRdb called the PCR reads again in MiXCR, with one record for every CDR3 protein. The sample has 20,000 to 25,000 distinct CDR3 sequences, roughly 50% seen once. The origin of this receptor is a human donor who had recovered from COVID-19. Sequenced material: CD4+ T cells from blood, cultured in vitro, taken about 7 months after SARS-CoV-2 vaccination.

In nucleotides, the CDR3 is TGTGCCAGCAGTGACAGGGGACAGGGAGGAGGCTACACCTTC. This gives the protein CASSDRGQGGGYTF. The rearrangement uses TRBV6-1 and TRBJ1-2; 9 bases fit TRBD1. Unmatched junction bases numbered 7, after V lost 3 bases and J lost 8 bases. The CDR3 covers 14 residues. Germline assignment: CDR1 MNHNS and CDR2 SASEGT.